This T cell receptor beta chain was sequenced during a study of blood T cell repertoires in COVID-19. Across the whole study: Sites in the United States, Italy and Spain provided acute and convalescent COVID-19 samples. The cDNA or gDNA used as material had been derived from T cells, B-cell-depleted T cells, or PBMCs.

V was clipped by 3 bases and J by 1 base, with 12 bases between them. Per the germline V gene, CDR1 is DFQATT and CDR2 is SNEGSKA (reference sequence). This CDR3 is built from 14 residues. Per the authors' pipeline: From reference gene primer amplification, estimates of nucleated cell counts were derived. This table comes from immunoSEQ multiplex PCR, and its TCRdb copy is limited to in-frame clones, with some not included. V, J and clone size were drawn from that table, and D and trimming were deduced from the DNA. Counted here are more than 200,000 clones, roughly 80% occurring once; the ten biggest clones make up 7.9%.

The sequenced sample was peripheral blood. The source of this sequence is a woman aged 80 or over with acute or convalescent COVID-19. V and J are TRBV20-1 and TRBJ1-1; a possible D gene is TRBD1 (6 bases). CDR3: CSASRTVRNTEAFF. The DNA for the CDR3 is TGCAGTGCTAGTCGGACAGTTAGGAACACTGAAGCTTTCTTT.